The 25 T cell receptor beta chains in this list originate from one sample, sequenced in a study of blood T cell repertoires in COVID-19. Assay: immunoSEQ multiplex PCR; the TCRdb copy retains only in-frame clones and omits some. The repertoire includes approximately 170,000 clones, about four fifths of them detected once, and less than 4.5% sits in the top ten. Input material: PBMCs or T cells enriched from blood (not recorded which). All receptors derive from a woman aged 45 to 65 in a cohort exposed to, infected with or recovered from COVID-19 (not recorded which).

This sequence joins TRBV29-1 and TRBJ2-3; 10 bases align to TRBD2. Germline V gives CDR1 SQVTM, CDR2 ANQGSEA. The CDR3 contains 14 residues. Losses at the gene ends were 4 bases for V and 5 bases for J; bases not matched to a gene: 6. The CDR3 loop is CSVGASGREDTQYF. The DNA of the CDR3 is TGCAGCGTTGGTGCTAGCGGGAGAGAAGATACGCAGTATTTT.

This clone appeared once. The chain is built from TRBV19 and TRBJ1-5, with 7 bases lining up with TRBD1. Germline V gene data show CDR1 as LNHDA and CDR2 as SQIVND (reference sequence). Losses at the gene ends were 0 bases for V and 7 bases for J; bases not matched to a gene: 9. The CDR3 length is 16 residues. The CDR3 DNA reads TGTGCCAGTAGTATAGAGGGCAGGGGGTTTGGCCAGCCCCAGCATTTT. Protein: CASSIEGRGFGQPQHF.

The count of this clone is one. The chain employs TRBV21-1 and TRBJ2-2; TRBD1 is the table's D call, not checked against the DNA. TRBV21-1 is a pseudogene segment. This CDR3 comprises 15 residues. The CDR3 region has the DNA TGTGCCAGCAGGAACCGGGACAGCAACACCGGGGAGCTGTTTTTT. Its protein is CASRNRDSNTGELFF.

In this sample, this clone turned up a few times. CDR3 region: CASSASGTRGGNQPQHF. The CDR3 coding sequence is TGTGCCAGTAGTGCCTCCGGGACCCGGGGGGGCAATCAGCCCCAGCATTTT. The chain employs TRBV19 and TRBJ1-5, with D possibly TRBD1 on 5 matching bases. Germline CDR1 LNHDA, CDR2 SQIVND (reference sequence). The V gene lost 5 bases and the J gene lost 2 bases, with 19 bases spanning the gap. This CDR3 has 17 residues.

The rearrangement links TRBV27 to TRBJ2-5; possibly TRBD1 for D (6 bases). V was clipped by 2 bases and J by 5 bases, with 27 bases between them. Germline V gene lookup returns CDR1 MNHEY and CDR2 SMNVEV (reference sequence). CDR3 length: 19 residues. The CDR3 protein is CASSLRTVDLGGSRETQYF. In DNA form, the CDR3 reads TGTGCCAGCAGTTTAAGGACAGTGGATCTTGGCGGTTCCCGGGAGACCCAGTACTTC.

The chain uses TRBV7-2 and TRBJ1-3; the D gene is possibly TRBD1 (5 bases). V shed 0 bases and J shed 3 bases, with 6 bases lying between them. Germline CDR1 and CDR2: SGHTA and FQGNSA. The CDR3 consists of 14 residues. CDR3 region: CASSLAGVGNTIYF. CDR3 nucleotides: TGTGCCAGCAGCTTAGCAGGGGTTGGAAACACCATATATTTT.

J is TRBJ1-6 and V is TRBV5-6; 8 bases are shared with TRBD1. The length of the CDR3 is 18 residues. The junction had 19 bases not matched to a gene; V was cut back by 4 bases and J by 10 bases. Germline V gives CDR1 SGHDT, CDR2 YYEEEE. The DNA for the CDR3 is TGTGCCAGCAGCGGAATCAATAGACAGGGGAAAAAGAGCTCACCCCTCCACTTT. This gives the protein CASSGINRQGKKSSPLHF.

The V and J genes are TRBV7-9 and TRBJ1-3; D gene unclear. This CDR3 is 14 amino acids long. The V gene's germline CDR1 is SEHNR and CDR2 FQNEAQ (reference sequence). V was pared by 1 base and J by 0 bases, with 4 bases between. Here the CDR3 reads CASSLGASGNTIYF. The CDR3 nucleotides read TGTGCCAGCAGCTTAGGGGCCTCTGGAAACACCATATATTTT.

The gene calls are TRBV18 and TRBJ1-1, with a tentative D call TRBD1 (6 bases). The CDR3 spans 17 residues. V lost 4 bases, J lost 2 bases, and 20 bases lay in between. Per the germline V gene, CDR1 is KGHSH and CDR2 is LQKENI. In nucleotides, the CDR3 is TGTGCCAGCTCACGATCCCCACAAGGGGGTTATAACACTGAAGCTTTCTTT. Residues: CASSRSPQGGYNTEAFF.

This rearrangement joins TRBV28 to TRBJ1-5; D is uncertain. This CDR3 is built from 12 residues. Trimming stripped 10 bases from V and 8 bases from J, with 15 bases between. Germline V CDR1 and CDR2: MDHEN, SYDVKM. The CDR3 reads CATLRSLEPQHF. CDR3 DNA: TGTGCCACCCTCCGCAGTCTGGAGCCCCAGCATTTT.

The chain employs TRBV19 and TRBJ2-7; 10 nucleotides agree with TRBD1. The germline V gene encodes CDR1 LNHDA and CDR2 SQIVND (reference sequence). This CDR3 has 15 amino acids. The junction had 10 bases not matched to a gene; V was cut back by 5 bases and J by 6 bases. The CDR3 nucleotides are TGTGCCAGTAGTCCGGGACAGGGGAAAGTTGGCGAGCAGTACTTC. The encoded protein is CASSPGQGKVGEQYF.

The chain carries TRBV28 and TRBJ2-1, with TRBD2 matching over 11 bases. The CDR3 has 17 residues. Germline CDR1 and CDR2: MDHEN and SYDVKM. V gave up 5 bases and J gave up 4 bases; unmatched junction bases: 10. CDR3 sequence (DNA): TGTGCCAGCAGTCTTTTACCGGGACTAGCGGAATACAATGAGCAGTTCTTC. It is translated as CASSLLPGLAEYNEQFF.

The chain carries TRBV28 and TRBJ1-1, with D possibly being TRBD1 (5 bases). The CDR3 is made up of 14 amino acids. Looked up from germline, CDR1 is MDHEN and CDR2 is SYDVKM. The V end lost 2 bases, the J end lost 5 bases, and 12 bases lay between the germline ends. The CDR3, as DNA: TGTGCCAGCAGTTTACTGAGGGGAGGAACTGAAGCTTTCTTT. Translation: CASSLLRGGTEAFF.

CDR3 in amino acids: CASSRGLAGGLYNEQFF. DNA of the CDR3: TGTGCCAGCAGCAGGGGACTAGCGGGGGGACTATACAATGAGCAGTTCTTC. The chain joins TRBV5-6 to TRBJ2-1; 15 nucleotides line up with TRBD2. The CDR3 covers 17 residues. The V and J ends lost 4 bases and 4 bases, in that order; junction bases with no gene match: 6. Germline V gene lookup returns CDR1 SGHDT and CDR2 YYEEEE.

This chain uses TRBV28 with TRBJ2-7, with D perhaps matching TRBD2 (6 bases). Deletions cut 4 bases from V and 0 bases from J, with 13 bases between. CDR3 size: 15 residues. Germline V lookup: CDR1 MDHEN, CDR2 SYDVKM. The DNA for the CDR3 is TGTGCCAGCAGTTCCCCAACGGGACTCTCCTACGAGCAGTACTTC. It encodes CASSSPTGLSYEQYF.

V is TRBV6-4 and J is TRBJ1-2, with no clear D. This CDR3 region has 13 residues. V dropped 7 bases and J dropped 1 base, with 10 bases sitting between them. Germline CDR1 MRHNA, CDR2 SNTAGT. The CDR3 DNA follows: TGTGCCAGCAATCCACACCTTAACTATGGCTACACCTTC. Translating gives CASNPHLNYGYTF.

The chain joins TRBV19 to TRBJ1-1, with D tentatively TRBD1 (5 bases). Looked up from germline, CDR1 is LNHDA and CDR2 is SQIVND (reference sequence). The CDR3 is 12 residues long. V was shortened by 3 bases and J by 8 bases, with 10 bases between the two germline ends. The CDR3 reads CASSILNREAFF. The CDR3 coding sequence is TGTGCCAGTAGTATCCTCAACAGGGAAGCTTTCTTT.

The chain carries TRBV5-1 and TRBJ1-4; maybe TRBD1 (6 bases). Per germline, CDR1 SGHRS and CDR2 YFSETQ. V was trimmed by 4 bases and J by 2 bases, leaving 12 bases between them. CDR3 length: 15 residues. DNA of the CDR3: TGCGCCAGCAGCCCCTATGGGGGCACTAATGAAAAACTGTTTTTT. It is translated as CASSPYGGTNEKLFF.

The CDR3 sequence is CAISHTGDRQETQYF. The CDR3 coding sequence is TGTGCCATCAGCCATACAGGAGATAGGCAAGAGACCCAGTACTTC. The gene calls are TRBV10-3 and TRBJ2-5; TRBD1 might be the D (5 bases). This CDR3 spans 15 amino acids. CDR1 and CDR2 (germline): ENHRY, SYGVKD. The germline V and J ends were trimmed by 6 bases and 2 bases, with 16 bases remaining between them.

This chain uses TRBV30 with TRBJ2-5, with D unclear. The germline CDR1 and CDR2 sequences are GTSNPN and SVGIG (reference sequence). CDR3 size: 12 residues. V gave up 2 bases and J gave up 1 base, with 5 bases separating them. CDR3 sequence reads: CAWSPVQETQYF. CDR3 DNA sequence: TGTGCCTGGAGTCCGGTCCAAGAGACCCAGTACTTC.

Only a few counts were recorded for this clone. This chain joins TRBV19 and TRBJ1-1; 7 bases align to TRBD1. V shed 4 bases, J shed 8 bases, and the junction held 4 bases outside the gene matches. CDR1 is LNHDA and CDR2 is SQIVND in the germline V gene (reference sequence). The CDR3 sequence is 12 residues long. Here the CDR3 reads CASSTMDREAFF. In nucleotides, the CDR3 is TGTGCCAGTAGTACTATGGACAGGGAAGCTTTCTTT. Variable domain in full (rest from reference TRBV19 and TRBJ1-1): DGGITQSPKYLFRKEGQNVTLSCEQNLNHDAMYWYRQDPGQGLRLIYYSQIVNDFQKGDIAEGYSVSREKKESFPLTVTSAQKNPTAFYLCASSTMDREAFFGQGTRLTVV.

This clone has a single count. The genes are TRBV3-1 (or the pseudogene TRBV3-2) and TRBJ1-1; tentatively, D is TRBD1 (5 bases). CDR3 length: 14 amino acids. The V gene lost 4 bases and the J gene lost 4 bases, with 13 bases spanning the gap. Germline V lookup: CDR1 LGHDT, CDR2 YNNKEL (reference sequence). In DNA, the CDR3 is TGTGCCAGCAGCCCCCTGATGGGGGGCACTGAAGCTTTCTTT. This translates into CASSPLMGGTEAFF.

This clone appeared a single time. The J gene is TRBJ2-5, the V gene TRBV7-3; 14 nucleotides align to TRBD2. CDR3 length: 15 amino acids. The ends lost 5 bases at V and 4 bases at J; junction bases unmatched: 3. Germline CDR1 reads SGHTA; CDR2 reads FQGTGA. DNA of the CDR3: TGTGCCAGCAGCAAGGGACTAGCGGGAGCAGAGACCCAGTACTTC. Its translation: CASSKGLAGAETQYF.

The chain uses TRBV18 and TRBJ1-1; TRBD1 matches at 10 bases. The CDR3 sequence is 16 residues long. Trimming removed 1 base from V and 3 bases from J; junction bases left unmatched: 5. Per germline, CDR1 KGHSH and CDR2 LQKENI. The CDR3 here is CASSPQDRGLDTEAFF. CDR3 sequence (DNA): TGTGCCAGCTCACCACAAGACAGGGGGCTCGACACTGAAGCTTTCTTT.

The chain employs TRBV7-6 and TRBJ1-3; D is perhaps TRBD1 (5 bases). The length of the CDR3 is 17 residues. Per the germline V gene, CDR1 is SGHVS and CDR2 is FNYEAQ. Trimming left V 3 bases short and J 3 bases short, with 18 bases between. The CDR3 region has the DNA TGTGCCAGCAGCTTTGTAGCTCCGGGGGATGGTGGAAACACCATATATTTT. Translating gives CASSFVAPGDGGNTIYF.